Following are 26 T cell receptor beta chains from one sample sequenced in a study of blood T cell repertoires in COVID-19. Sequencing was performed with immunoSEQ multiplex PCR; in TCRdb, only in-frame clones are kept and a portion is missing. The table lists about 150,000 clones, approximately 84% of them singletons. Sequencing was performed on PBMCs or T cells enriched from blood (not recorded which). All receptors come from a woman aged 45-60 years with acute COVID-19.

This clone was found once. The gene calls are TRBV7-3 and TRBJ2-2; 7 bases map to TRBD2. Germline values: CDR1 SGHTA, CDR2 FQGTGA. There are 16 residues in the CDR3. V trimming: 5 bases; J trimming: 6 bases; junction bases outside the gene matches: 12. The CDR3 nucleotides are TGTGCCAGCAGCCCCACCGCGGGGGTGGGGGCCGGGGAGCTGTTTTTT. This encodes CASSPTAGVGAGELFF.

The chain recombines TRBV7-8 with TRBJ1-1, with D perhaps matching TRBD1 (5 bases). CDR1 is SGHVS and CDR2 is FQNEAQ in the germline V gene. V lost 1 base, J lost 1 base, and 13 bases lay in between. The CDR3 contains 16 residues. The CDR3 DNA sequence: TGTGCCAGCAGCTTAGGGGTGACAGCGACGAACACTGAAGCTTTCTTT. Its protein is CASSLGVTATNTEAFF.

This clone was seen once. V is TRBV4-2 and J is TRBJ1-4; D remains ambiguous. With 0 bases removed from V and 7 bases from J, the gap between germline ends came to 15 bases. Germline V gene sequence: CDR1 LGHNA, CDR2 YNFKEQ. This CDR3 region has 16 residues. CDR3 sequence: CASSQDTTHGGEKLFF. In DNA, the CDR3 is TGTGCCAGCAGCCAAGATACCACACACGGAGGTGAAAAACTGTTTTTT.

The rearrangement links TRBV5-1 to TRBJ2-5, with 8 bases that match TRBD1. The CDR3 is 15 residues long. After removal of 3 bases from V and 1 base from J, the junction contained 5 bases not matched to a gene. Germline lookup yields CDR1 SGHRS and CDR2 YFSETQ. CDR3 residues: CASSYQTGVQETQYF. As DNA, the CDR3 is TGCGCCAGCAGCTATCAGACAGGGGTCCAAGAGACCCAGTACTTC. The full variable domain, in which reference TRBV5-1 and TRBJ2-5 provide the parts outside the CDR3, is KAGVTQTPRYLIKTRGQQVTLSCSPISGHRSVSWYQQTPGQGLQFLFEYFSETQRNKGNFPGRFSGRQFSNSRSEMNVSTLELGDSALYLCASSYQTGVQETQYFGPGTRLLVL.

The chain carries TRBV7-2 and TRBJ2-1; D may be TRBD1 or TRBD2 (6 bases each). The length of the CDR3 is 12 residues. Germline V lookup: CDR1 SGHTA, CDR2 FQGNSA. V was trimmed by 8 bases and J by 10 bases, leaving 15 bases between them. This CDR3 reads CASSLGGLEQFF. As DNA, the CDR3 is TGTGCCAGCTCCTTAGGGGGACTCGAGCAGTTCTTC. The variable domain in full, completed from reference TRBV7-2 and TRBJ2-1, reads GAGVSQSPSNKVTEKGKDVELRCDPISGHTALYWYRQSLGQGLEFLIYFQGNSAPDKSGLPSDRFSAERTGGSVSTLTIQRTQQEDSAVYLCASSLGGLEQFFGPGTRLTVL.

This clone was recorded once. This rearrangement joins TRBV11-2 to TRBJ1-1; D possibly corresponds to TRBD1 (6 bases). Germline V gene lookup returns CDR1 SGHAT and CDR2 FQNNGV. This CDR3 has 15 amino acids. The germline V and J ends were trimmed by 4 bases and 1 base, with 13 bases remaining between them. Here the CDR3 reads CASSSQTGANTEAFF. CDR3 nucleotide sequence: TGTGCCAGCAGCTCACAGACAGGCGCGAACACTGAAGCTTTCTTT.

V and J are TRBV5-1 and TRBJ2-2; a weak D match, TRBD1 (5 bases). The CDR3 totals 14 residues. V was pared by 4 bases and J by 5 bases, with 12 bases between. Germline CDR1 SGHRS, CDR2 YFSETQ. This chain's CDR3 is CASSLRVGTGELFF. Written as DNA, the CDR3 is TGCGCCAGCAGCCTCAGGGTTGGAACCGGGGAGCTGTTTTTT.

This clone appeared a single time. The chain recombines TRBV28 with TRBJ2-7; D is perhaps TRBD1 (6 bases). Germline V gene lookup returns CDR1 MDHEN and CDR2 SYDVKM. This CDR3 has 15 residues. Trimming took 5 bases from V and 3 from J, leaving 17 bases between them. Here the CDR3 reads CASSDPGHVNYEQYF. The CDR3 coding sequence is TGTGCCAGCAGTGATCCGGGACACGTAAACTACGAGCAGTACTTC.

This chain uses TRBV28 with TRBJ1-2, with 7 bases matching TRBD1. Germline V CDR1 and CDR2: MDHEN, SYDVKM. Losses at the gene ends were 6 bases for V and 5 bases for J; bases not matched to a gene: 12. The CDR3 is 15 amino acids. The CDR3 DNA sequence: TGTGCCAGCAGCCATGGGGGGACAGTGCGGTATGGCTACACCTTC. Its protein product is CASSHGGTVRYGYTF.

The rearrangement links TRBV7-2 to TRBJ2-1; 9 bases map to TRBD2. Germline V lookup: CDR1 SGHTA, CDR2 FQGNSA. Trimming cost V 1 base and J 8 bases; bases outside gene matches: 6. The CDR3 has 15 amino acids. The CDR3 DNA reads TGTGCCAGCAGCTTAGGGCTAGCGGGATTGTATGAGCAGTTCTTC. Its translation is CASSLGLAGLYEQFF.

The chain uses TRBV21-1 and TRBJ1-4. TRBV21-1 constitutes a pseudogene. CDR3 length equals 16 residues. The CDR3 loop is CASSKAHRAEDEKLFF. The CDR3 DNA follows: TGTGCCAGCAGCAAAGCCCACCGCGCCGAGGATGAAAAACTGTTTTTT.

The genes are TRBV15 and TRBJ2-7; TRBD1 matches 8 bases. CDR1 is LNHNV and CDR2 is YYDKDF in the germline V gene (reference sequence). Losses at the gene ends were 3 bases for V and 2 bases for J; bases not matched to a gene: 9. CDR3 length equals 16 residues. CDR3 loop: CATSSGDRSDAYEQYF. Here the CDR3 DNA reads TGTGCCACCAGCAGCGGGGACAGGTCCGACGCCTACGAGCAGTACTTC.

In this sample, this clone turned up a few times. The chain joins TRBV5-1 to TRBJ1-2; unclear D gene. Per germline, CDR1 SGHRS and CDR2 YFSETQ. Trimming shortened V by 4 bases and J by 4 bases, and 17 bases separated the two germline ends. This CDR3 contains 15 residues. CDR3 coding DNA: TGCGCCAGCAGCGAAACCACGGGGAGTCTCTATGGCTACACCTTC. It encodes CASSETTGSLYGYTF.

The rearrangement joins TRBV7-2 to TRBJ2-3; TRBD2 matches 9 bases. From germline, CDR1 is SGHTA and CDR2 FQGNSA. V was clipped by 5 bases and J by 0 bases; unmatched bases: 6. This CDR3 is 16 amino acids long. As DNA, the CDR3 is TGTGCCAGCAGCCAAGTAGCGGGGGATAGCACAGATACGCAGTATTTT. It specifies CASSQVAGDSTDTQYF.

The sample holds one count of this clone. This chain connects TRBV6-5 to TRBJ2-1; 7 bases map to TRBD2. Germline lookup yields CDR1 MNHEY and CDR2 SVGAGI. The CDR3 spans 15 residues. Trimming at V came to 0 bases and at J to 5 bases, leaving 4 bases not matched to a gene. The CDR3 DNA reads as TGTGCCAGCAGTTACTCTAGCGGGCCGAACAATGAGCAGTTCTTC. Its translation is CASSYSSGPNNEQFF.

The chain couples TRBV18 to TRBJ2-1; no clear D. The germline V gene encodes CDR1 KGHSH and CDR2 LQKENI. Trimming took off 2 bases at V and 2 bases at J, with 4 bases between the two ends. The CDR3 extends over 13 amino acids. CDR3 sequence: CASSPTTYNEQFF. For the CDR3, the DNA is TGTGCCAGCTCACCAACTACCTACAATGAGCAGTTCTTC. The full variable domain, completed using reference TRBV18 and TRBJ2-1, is NAGVMQNPRHLVRRRGQEARLRCSPMKGHSHVYWYRQLPEEGLKFMVYLQKENIIDESGMPKERFSAEFPKEGPSILRIQQVVRGDSAAYFCASSPTTYNEQFFGPGTRLTVL.

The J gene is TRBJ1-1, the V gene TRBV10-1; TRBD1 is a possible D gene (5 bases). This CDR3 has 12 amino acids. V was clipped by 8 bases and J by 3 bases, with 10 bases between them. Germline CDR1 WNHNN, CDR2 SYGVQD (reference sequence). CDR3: CASLDTDTEAFF. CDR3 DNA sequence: TGCGCCAGCCTGGACACCGACACTGAAGCTTTCTTT.

The CDR3 nucleotides read TGTGCCAGCAGCCTTGATCCTCTCGGGAACACTGAAGCTTTCTTT. Amino acid sequence: CASSLDPLGNTEAFF. The gene calls are TRBV11-3 and TRBJ1-1; no clear D. V was pared by 5 bases and J by 1 base, with 14 bases between. The V gene's germline CDR1 is SGHNT and CDR2 YENEEA. The CDR3 spans 15 residues. Supplemented by reference TRBV11-3 and TRBJ1-1, the full variable domain reads EAGVVQSPRYKIIEKKQPVAFWCNPISGHNTLYWYLQNLGQGPELLIRYENEEAVDDSQLPKDRFSAERLKGVDSTLKIQPAELGDSAVYLCASSLDPLGNTEAFFGQGTRLTVV.

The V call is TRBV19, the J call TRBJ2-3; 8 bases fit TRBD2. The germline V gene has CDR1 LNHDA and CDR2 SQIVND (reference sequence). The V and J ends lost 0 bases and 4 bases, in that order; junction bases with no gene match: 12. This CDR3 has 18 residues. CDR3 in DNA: TGTGCCAGTAGTATAGATGGACTAGCTCTAGGTGGGGCAGATACGCAGTATTTT. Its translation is CASSIDGLALGGADTQYF.

The CDR3 sequence is CASSLEGRTDTQYF. The CDR3, as DNA: TGTGCCAGCAGTTTAGAAGGGAGGACGGATACGCAGTATTTT. The chain has TRBV27 and TRBJ2-3; tentatively, D is TRBD2 (6 bases). Germline V gene data show CDR1 as MNHEY and CDR2 as SMNVEV (reference sequence). Trimming took off 2 bases at V and 6 bases at J, with 12 bases between the two ends. The CDR3 has 14 amino acids.

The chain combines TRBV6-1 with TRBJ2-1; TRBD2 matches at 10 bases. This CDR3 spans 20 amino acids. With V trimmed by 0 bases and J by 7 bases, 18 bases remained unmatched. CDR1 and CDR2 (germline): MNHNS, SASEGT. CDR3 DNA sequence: TGTGCCAGCAGTGAAGCGGAACCCGGGACACGACTAGCGGGTAAAAATGAGCAGTTCTTC. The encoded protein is CASSEAEPGTRLAGKNEQFF.

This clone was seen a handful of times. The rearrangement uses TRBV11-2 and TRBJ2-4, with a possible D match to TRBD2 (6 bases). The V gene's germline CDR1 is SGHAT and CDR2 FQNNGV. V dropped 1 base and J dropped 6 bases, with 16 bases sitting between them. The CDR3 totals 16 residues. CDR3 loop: CASSLGGGEWGNIQYF. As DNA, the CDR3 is TGTGCCAGCAGCTTAGGAGGAGGGGAGTGGGGAAACATTCAGTACTTC.

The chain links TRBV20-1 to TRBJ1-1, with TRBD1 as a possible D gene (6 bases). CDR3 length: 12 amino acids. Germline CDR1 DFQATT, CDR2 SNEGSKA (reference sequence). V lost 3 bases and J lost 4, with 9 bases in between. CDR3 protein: CSASEGGTEAFF. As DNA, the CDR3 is TGCAGTGCTAGTGAGGGGGGCACTGAAGCTTTCTTT.

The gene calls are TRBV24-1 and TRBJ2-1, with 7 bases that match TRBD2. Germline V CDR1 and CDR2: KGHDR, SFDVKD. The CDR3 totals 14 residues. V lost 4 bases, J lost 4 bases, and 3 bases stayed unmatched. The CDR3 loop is CATSESGRYNEQFF. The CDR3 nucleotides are TGTGCCACCAGTGAGTCCGGGAGGTACAATGAGCAGTTCTTC.

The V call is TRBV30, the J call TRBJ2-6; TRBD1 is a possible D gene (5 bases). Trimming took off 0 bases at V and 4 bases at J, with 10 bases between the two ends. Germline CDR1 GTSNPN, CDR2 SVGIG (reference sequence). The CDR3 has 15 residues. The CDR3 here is CAWSVGASGANVLTF. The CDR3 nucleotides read TGTGCCTGGAGTGTAGGGGCGTCCGGGGCCAACGTCCTGACTTTC.

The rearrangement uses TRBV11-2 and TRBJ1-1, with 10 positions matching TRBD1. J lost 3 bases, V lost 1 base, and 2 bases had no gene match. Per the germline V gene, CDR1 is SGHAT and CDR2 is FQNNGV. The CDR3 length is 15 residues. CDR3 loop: CASSLGQGADTEAFF. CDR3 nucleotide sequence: TGTGCCAGCAGCTTAGGACAGGGGGCAGACACTGAAGCTTTCTTT.